This T cell receptor (beta chain) was retrieved from a study of blood T cells in healthy people across ages. Sample-barcoded 5' priming and a J-beta primer mix drove a second PCR of about 7 to 12 cycles. TCRdb re-called the 5' RACE reads with MiXCR, one entry per CDR3 protein. The table has around 800,000 distinct CDR3 sequences, roughly 26% seen once. There are 16 residues in the CDR3. Germline V gene lookup returns CDR1 MGHRA and CDR2 YSYEKL. Trimming cost V 1 base and J 0 bases, with 10 bases left between them. This same sample was also part of a study on T cells of mothers and their children.

This TCR derives from a boy between 5 and 17 years old in good health. The chain combines TRBV4-1 with TRBJ2-4; D is undetermined. The sample was blood. The DNA of the CDR3 is TGCGCCAGCAGCCAAGCTTGGGTTCTAGCCAAAAACATTCAGTACTTC. Its protein product is CASSQAWVLAKNIQYF.